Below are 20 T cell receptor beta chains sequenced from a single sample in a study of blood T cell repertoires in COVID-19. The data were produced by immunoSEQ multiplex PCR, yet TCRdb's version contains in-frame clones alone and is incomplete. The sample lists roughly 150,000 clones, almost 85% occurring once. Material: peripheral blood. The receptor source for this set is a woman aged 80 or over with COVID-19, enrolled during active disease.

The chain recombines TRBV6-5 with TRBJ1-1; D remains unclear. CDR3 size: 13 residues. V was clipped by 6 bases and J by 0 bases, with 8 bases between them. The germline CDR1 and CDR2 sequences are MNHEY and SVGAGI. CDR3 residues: CASRPGLNTEAFF. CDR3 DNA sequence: TGTGCCAGCAGACCAGGATTGAACACTGAAGCTTTCTTT.

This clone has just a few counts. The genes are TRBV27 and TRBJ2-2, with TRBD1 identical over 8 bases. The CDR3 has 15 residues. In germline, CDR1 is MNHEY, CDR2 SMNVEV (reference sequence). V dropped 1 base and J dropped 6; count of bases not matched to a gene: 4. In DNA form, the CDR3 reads TGTGCCAGCAGTTTATGGGCAGGGGGCGCCGGGGAGCTGTTTTTT. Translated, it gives CASSLWAGGAGELFF.

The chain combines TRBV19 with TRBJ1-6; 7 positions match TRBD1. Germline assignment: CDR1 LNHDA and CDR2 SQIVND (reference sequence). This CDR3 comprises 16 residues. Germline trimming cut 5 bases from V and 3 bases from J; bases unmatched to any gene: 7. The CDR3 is CASSSEDRVYNSPLHF. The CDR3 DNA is TGTGCCAGTAGTTCCGAAGACAGGGTCTATAATTCACCCCTCCACTTT.

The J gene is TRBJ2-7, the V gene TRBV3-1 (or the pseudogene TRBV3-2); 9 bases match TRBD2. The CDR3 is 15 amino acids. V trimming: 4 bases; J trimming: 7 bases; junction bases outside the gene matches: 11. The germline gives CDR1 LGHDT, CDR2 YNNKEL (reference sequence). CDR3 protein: CASSLLAGRAQEQYF. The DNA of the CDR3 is TGTGCCAGCAGCCTTCTAGCGGGGCGGGCTCAGGAGCAGTACTTC.

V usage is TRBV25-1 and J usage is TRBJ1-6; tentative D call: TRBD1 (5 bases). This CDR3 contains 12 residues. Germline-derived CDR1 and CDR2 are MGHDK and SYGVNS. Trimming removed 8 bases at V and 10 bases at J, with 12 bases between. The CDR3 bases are TGTGCCAGCGGGGGGGTCGGGTCACCCCTCCACTTT. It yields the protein CASGGVGSPLHF.

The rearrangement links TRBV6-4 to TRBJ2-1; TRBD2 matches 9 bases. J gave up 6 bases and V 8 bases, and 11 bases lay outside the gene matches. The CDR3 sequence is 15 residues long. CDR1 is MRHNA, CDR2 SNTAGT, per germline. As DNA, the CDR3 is TGTGCCAGCCCTGGCGGACTAGCGCAGGCCAATGAGCAGTTCTTC. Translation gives CASPGGLAQANEQFF.

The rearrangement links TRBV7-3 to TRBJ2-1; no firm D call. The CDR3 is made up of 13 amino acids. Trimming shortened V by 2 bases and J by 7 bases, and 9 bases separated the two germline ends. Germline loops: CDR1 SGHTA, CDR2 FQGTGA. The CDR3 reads CASSLSDSNEQFF. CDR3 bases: TGTGCCAGCAGCTTATCAGATTCTAATGAGCAGTTCTTC.

The CDR3 coding sequence is TGTGCCAGCAGCTACGGGGGGGATAATTTCTATGGCTACACCTTC. Its translation is CASSYGGDNFYGYTF. V gene TRBV5-4 combines with J gene TRBJ1-2, with a weak D call TRBD1 (5 bases). The CDR3 has 15 residues. V lost 3 bases and J lost 4, with 16 bases in between. Germline CDR1 SGHNT, CDR2 YYREEE (reference sequence).

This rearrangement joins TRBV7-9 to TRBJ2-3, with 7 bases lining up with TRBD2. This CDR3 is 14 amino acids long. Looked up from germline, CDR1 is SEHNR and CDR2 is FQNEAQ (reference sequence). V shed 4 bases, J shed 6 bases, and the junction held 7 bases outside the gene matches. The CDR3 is CASSSGLGWDTQYF. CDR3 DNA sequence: TGTGCCAGCAGCTCTGGACTAGGCTGGGATACGCAGTATTTT.

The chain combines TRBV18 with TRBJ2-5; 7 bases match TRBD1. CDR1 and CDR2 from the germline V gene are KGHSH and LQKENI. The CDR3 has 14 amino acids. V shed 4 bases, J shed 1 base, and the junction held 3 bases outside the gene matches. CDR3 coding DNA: TGTGCCAGCTCACACAACAGGGGCCAAGAGACCCAGTACTTC. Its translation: CASSHNRGQETQYF.

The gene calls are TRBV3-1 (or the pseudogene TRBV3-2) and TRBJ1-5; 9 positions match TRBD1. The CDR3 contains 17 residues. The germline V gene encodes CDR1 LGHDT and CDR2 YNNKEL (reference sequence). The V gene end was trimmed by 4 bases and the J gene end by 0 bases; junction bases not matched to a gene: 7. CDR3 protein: CASSPGTGPYSNQPQHF. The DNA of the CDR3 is TGTGCCAGCAGCCCCGGGACAGGGCCATATAGCAATCAGCCCCAGCATTTT.

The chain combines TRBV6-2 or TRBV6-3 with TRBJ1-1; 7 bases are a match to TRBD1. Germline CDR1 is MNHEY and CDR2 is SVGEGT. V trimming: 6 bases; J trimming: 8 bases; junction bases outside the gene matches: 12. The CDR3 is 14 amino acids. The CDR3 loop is CASSIQGKPSEAFF. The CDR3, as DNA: TGTGCCAGCAGCATACAGGGGAAACCCTCCGAAGCTTTCTTT.

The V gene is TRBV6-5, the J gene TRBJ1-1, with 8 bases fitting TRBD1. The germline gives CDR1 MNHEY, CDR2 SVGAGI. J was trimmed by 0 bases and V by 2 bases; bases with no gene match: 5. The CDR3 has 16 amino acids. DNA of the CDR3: TGTGCCAGCAGTTACAGGGGGACAGGATTGAACACTGAAGCTTTCTTT. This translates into CASSYRGTGLNTEAFF.

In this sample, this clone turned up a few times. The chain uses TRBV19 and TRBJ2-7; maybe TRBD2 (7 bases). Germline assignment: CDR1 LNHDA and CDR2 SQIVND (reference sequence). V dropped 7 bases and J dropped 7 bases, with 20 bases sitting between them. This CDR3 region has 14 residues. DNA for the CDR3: TGTGCCAGTACCTTGAGAGGGGGGGCGCGGGAGCAGTACTTC. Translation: CASTLRGGAREQYF. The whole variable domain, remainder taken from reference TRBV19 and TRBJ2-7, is DGGITQSPKYLFRKEGQNVTLSCEQNLNHDAMYWYRQDPGQGLRLIYYSQIVNDFQKGDIAEGYSVSREKKESFPLTVTSAQKNPTAFYLCASTLRGGAREQYFGPGTRLTVT.

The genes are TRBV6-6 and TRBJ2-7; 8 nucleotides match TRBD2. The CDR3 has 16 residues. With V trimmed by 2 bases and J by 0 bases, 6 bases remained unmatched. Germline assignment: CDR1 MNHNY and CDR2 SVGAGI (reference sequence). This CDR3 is CASSYRASGSSYEQYF. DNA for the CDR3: TGTGCCAGCAGTTACCGAGCTAGCGGGTCCTCCTACGAGCAGTACTTC.

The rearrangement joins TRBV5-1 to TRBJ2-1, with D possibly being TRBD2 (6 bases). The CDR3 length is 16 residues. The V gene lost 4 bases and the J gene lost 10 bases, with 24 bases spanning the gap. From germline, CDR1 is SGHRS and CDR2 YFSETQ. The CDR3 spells CASSPSSGLSQREQFF. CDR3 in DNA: TGCGCCAGCAGCCCATCCAGCGGGCTTTCCCAGAGGGAGCAGTTCTTC.

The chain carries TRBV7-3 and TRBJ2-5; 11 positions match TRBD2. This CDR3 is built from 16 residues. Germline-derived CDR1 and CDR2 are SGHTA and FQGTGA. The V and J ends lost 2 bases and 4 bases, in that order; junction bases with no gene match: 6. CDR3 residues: CASSLLAGGAGETQYF. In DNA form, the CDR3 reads TGTGCCAGCAGCTTACTAGCGGGGGGCGCGGGAGAGACCCAGTACTTC.

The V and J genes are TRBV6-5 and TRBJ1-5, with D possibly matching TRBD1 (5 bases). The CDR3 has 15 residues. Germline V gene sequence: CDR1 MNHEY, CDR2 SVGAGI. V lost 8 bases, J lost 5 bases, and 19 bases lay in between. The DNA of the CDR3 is TGTGCCAGCCGGGTGGGGGGACGGCACGATCAGCCCCAGCATTTT. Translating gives CASRVGGRHDQPQHF.

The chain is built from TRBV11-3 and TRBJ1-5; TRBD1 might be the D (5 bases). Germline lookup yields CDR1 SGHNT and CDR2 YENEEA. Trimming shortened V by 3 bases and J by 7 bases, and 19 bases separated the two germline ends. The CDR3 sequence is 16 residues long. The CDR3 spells CASSFYFRGSVQPQHF. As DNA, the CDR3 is TGTGCCAGCAGCTTTTATTTTAGGGGTTCTGTCCAGCCCCAGCATTTT.

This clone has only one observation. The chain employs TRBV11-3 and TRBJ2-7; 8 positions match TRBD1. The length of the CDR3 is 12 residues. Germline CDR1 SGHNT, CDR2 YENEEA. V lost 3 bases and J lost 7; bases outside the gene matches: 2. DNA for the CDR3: TGTGCCAGCAGCTTCAGGGGGCGAGAGCAGTACTTC. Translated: CASSFRGREQYF.